This TCR beta chain was identified during a study of T cell changes during pregnancy in multiple sclerosis. TCRdb keeps only in-frame clones here, not all; method: immunoSEQ multiplex PCR. The data hold 100,000 or so clones, with nearly 95% observed a single time. Only one count was recorded for this clone. The clonotype comes from a female donor in good health, enrolled as a control in a pregnancy study. Specimen: peripheral blood, collected after pregnancy.

The CDR3 reads CASSQARKTGNTGELFF. In DNA form, the CDR3 reads TGTGCCAGCAGCCAAGCAAGGAAGACAGGGAACACCGGGGAGCTGTTTTTT. The chain recombines TRBV14 with TRBJ2-2; tentative D call: TRBD1 (6 bases). The CDR3 totals 17 residues. Germline CDR1 and CDR2: SGHDN and FVKESK. V was pared by 1 base and J by 1 base, with 13 bases between.